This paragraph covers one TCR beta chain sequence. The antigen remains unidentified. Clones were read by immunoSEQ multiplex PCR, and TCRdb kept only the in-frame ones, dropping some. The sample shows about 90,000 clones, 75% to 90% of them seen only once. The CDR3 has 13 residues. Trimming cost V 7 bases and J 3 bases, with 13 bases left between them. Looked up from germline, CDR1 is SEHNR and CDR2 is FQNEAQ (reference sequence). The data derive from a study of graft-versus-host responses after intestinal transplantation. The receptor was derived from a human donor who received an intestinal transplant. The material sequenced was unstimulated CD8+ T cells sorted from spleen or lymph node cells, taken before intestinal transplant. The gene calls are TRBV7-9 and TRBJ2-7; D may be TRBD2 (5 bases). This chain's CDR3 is CASMPGISYEQYF. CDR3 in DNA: TGTGCCAGCATGCCGGGAATAAGCTACGAGCAGTACTTC.